This paragraph covers one T cell receptor beta chain sequence. The target antigen is unknown. The source of the sample is a study of cytomegalovirus exposure and HLA in healthy donors. General study results and limits: A few of the chains that were CMV-associated were confirmed in vitro to be specific for CMV antigens. In a later analysis, at a false discovery rate of 0.05, approximately 16,000 TCR beta sequences matched HLA alleles.

Germline CDR1 reads MDHEN; CDR2 reads SYDVKM. The germline V and J ends were trimmed by 10 bases and 7 bases, with 13 bases remaining between them. The CDR3 is made up of 12 amino acids. Use of 60 Vbeta and 13 Jbeta primers characterized the PCR. Using immunoSEQ multiplex PCR, the repertoire was profiled, and TCRdb retains in-frame clones only, with some absent. The table includes about 150,000 clones, about 70% detected once. The clonotype was recovered from a woman aged 55-70 years in good health and CMV-seropositive. The material sequenced was PBMCs. The chain carries TRBV28 and TRBJ1-4; D unresolved. CDR3 DNA sequence: TGTGCCACGCAGGTATATGGTGAAAAACTGTTTTTT. Translation: CATQVYGEKLFF. Complete variable domain (other parts from reference TRBV28 and TRBJ1-4): DVKVTQSSRYLVKRTGEKVFLECVQDMDHENMFWYRQDPGLGLRLIYFSYDVKMKEKGDIPEGYSVSREKKERFSLILESASTNQTSMYLCATQVYGEKLFFGSGTQLSVL.